The 18 T cell receptor beta chains below come from one sample, sequenced in a study of T cell responses to AZD1222 COVID-19 vaccine. Repertoires were generated with immunoSEQ multiplex PCR, while TCRdb's copy carries only in-frame clones and drops some. In the table there are roughly 130,000 clones, roughly nine tenths of which are singletons. The sequencing here drew on peripheral blood, taken on day 0 of AZD1222 vaccination. The source of these receptors is an adult in good health.

The chain combines TRBV27 with TRBJ1-6; perhaps TRBD1 as D (6 bases). The CDR3 extends over 15 amino acids. The ends were cut back, 2 bases at V and 5 bases at J, with 10 bases in the middle. Germline CDR1 is MNHEY and CDR2 is SMNVEV (reference sequence). The CDR3 sequence: CASSLRTAHNSPLHF. The CDR3 DNA reads TGTGCCAGCAGTTTAAGGACAGCCCATAATTCACCCCTCCACTTT.

This clone showed up just a few times. This chain links TRBV4-2 with TRBJ2-7; TRBD2 matches 7 bases. This CDR3 is built from 16 residues. Germline V gene sequence: CDR1 LGHNA, CDR2 YNFKEQ. V dropped 5 bases and J dropped 3; count of bases not matched to a gene: 13. The CDR3, as DNA: TGTGCCAGCAGCTTAAACTCTGGCGGGGGACTCTACGAGCAGTACTTC. Its protein product is CASSLNSGGGLYEQYF.

This clone was observed a handful of times. V is TRBV6-5 and J is TRBJ1-5; D is unclear. V lost 6 bases and J lost 0, with 12 bases in between. CDR1 and CDR2 (germline): MNHEY, SVGAGI. This CDR3 contains 15 residues. The CDR3 reads CASRTHQISNQPQHF. CDR3 bases: TGTGCCAGCAGGACACATCAGATTAGCAATCAGCCCCAGCATTTT.

V is TRBV11-2 and J is TRBJ1-2; D is ambiguous. V was shortened by 1 base and J by 5 bases, with 5 bases between the two germline ends. This CDR3 is 12 amino acids long. In germline, CDR1 is SGHAT, CDR2 FQNNGV. The CDR3 sequence is CASSLAVYGYTF. In DNA, the CDR3 is TGTGCCAGCAGCTTAGCCGTATATGGCTACACCTTC.

This chain uses TRBV5-4 with TRBJ1-1; D not certain. The germline CDR1 and CDR2 sequences are SGHNT and YYREEE (reference sequence). The CDR3 totals 14 residues. V dropped 6 bases and J dropped 5 bases, with 17 bases sitting between them. CDR3 residues: CASNSGTTSTEAFF. CDR3 in DNA: TGTGCCAGCAACTCGGGAACCACTTCTACTGAAGCTTTCTTT.

The rearrangement uses TRBV29-1 and TRBJ2-7; 7 bases are a match to TRBD1. CDR3 length: 15 residues. The V gene's germline CDR1 is SQVTM and CDR2 ANQGSEA. The ends lost 0 bases at V and 1 base at J; junction bases unmatched: 6. In nucleotides, the CDR3 is TGCAGCGTTGAAGATTTGGCAGGGGGTTCCTACGAGCAGTACTTC. Residues: CSVEDLAGGSYEQYF.

The chain recombines TRBV27 with TRBJ2-2, with 8 bases that match TRBD1. The CDR3 spans 13 residues. The germline CDR1 and CDR2 sequences are MNHEY and SMNVEV (reference sequence). The V segment lost 4 bases and the J segment 7 bases; nucleotides outside the gene matches: 2. CDR3 protein: CASSSQGDGELFF. The CDR3 DNA reads TGTGCCAGCAGTTCACAGGGGGACGGGGAGCTGTTTTTT.

This chain joins TRBV5-6 and TRBJ1-1; D gene uncertain. Germline values: CDR1 SGHDT, CDR2 YYEEEE. V was cut by 2 bases and J by 1 base, with 6 bases left in between. This CDR3 spans 13 amino acids. CDR3 DNA: TGTGCCAGCAGCTTTTACCAGAACACTGAAGCTTTCTTT. Protein product: CASSFYQNTEAFF.

This rearrangement joins TRBV6-5 to TRBJ1-2; 7 nucleotides align to TRBD1. The CDR3 spans 14 residues. The V gene end was trimmed by 3 bases and the J gene end by 3 bases; junction bases not matched to a gene: 4. CDR1 and CDR2 (germline): MNHEY, SVGAGI. CDR3 amino acids: CASSYSDRDYGYTF. The CDR3 DNA is TGTGCCAGCAGTTATTCCGACAGGGACTATGGCTACACCTTC.

The chain employs TRBV2 and TRBJ1-3; D remains unclear. The germline V gene encodes CDR1 SNHLY and CDR2 FYNNEI. V was cut by 3 bases and J by 0 bases, with 18 bases left in between. CDR3 length equals 18 residues. CDR3 loop: CASSDYSALARSGNTIYF. The CDR3 bases are TGTGCCAGCAGTGATTATTCCGCTCTGGCGCGCTCTGGAAACACCATATATTTT.

The chain joins TRBV5-1 to TRBJ1-1; 9 bases match TRBD1. The CDR3 runs 15 residues. The ends lost 0 bases at V and 6 bases at J; junction bases unmatched: 6. Germline CDR1 reads SGHRS; CDR2 reads YFSETQ. The CDR3 region is CASSLEGQGTSEAFF. The CDR3, as DNA: TGCGCCAGCAGCTTGGAGGGACAGGGAACTTCTGAAGCTTTCTTT.

The CDR3 DNA sequence: TGTGCAAGTCGCTTAGTAGAAAACCGTGGACAGCCCCAGCATTTT. Protein product: CASRLVENRGQPQHF. The chain carries TRBV12-2 and TRBJ1-5. TRBV12-2 counts as a pseudogene. The CDR3 has 15 residues.

V usage is TRBV27 and J usage is TRBJ1-5; D is unresolved. From germline, CDR1 is MNHEY and CDR2 SMNVEV (reference sequence). The CDR3 sequence is 16 residues long. Trimming took off 0 bases at V and 6 bases at J, with 15 bases between the two ends. This chain's CDR3 is CASSLSSLGRSQPQHF. For the CDR3, the DNA is TGTGCCAGCAGTTTATCGAGTTTAGGGCGAAGTCAGCCCCAGCATTTT.

The V and J genes are TRBV6-5 and TRBJ1-1; D remains ambiguous. Germline CDR1 MNHEY, CDR2 SVGAGI. The CDR3 runs 15 residues. Trimming removed 8 bases from V and 1 base from J, with 17 bases in between. CDR3 DNA sequence: TGTGCCAGCCGGTTCTTGATCAGACAGAACACTGAAGCTTTCTTT. This encodes CASRFLIRQNTEAFF.

The rearrangement links TRBV7-2 to TRBJ2-3; 7 bases fit TRBD2. The trim removed 5 bases at V and 1 base at J, leaving 9 bases unmatched. Germline values: CDR1 SGHTA, CDR2 FQGNSA. This CDR3 contains 16 residues. CDR3 coding DNA: TGTGCCAGCAGCCCCGTGGCGGGGGTGGGCACAGATACGCAGTATTTT. This translates into CASSPVAGVGTDTQYF.

This clone appeared a single time. This sequence joins TRBV11-2 and TRBJ1-1, with TRBD1 matching 7 bases. Germline V CDR1 and CDR2: SGHAT, FQNNGV. This CDR3 contains 14 residues. Trimming took 6 bases from V and 1 from J; bases not matched to a gene: 5. As DNA, the CDR3 is TGTGCCAGCAGGAGCCGACAGGGGAACACTGAAGCTTTCTTT. It translates to CASRSRQGNTEAFF.

The rearrangement joins TRBV4-3 to TRBJ2-7; 9 nucleotides align to TRBD1. CDR3 length: 14 residues. V lost 5 bases, J lost 7 bases, and 9 bases stayed unmatched. CDR1 LGHNA and CDR2 YSLEER come from the germline V gene. The CDR3 protein is CASSITQGAREQYF. CDR3 coding DNA: TGCGCCAGCAGCATTACACAGGGGGCGCGAGAGCAGTACTTC.

The rearrangement links TRBV7-9 to TRBJ1-1; 7 nucleotides match TRBD1. V dropped 5 bases and J dropped 0; count of bases not matched to a gene: 9. Germline V gene lookup returns CDR1 SEHNR and CDR2 FQNEAQ (reference sequence). The CDR3 covers 16 residues. The chain's CDR3 is CASSTRGRSLNTEAFF. The CDR3 coding sequence is TGTGCCAGCAGCACCAGGGGGAGGAGCTTGAACACTGAAGCTTTCTTT. The variable domain in full, completed from reference TRBV7-9 and TRBJ1-1, reads DTGVSQNPRHKITKRGQNVTFRCDPISEHNRLYWYRQTLGQGPEFLTYFQNEAQLEKSRLLSDRFSAERPKGSFSTLEIQRTEQGDSAMYLCASSTRGRSLNTEAFFGQGTRLTVV.